This TCR beta chain derives from a study of blood T cell repertoires in COVID-19. Across the study: T cells, B-cell-depleted T cells, or PBMCs provided the cDNA or gDNA that served as material.

The protocol was immunoSEQ multiplex PCR, while the TCRdb copy is restricted to in-frame clones and leaves out a portion. This table has under 500,000 clones, about 85% appearing once. Germline CDR1 is MNHEY and CDR2 is SMNVEV (reference sequence). The CDR3 runs 13 residues. Trimming left V 1 base short and J 7 bases short, with 11 bases between. This clonotype was obtained from a woman aged 18-29 years with acute COVID-19. This chain uses TRBV27 with TRBJ2-7; D not resolved. The material sequenced was PBMCs or T cells enriched from blood (not recorded which). CDR3 DNA: TGTGCCAGCAGTTTATGGCCCCCTCGTGAGCAGTACTTC. Translated, it gives CASSLWPPREQYF.